This T cell receptor (beta chain) was obtained from a study of graft-versus-host responses after intestinal transplantation. On the study more broadly: Isolated intestinal, liver-intestinal, or multivisceral transplants were what recipients had. Study results and limitations: GvH clones detected in recipient marrow included some appearing first in ileum or blood.

The method was immunoSEQ multiplex PCR; TCRdb's version includes in-frame clones alone and lacks a portion of them. Here the sample spans 7,000 to 9,500 clones, around 28% being singletons. Researchers placed some 200,000 CFSE-labeled responder cells in culture with some 200,000 irradiated, violet-dye-labeled stimulator cells. Both CD3+CD4+ and CD3+CD8+ responders that were proliferating and CFSE-low underwent sorting after the reaction. The ends were cut back, 2 bases at V and 4 bases at J, with 10 bases in the middle. Germline CDR1 SGHTS, CDR2 YDEGEE. This CDR3 spans 14 amino acids. This clone was counted a few times.

Specimen: alloreactive CD8+ T cells from a mixed lymphocyte reaction culture, collected before transplantation. Subset: CFSE-low proliferating T cells sorted from roughly six-day pre-transplant mixed lymphocyte reaction (GvH or HvG direction). The chain employs TRBV5-8 and TRBJ2-1; tentatively, D is TRBD1 (5 bases). The clonotype was recovered from a human patient who was an organ donor for intestinal transplantation. The CDR3 region has the DNA TGTGCCAGCAGCTTTGCGGCAGGGTACAATGAGCAGTTCTTC. Translating it yields CASSFAAGYNEQFF.